This TCR beta chain was identified during a study of shared clonotypes between healthy human individuals. Study as a whole: Each donor had three CD4 naive, three CD4 memory, two CD8 naive and one CD8 memory plate.

Study-wide points: In the sorted subsets, rarefaction showed sequencing was incomplete despite large depth. A few donors had about 5% of their naive CD4 clonotypes in common. Among donors, sharing of clonotypes was expected to be affected by sequencing depth.

This CDR3 is built from 15 residues. Germline CDR1 SNHLY, CDR2 FYNNEI. V trimming: 5 bases; J trimming: 2 bases; junction bases outside the gene matches: 2. A remark on this clone: Its antigen is still unknown.

Generated by immunoSEQ multiplex PCR, the TCRdb table keeps only in-frame clones and is missing some. The repertoire holds under 2,500,000 clones, about 94% seen once, with roughly 0.13% in the top ten. The genes are TRBV2 and TRBJ2-1; 11 bases fit TRBD2. The sequenced material came from naive CD4+ T cells sorted from blood. Subset of the sample: CD45RA+ positively selected. The clonotype originates from a man younger than 30 in good health. CDR3 in amino acids: CASSLGLAAYNEQFF. DNA for the CDR3: TGTGCCAGCAGTTTGGGACTAGCGGCCTACAATGAGCAGTTCTTC.